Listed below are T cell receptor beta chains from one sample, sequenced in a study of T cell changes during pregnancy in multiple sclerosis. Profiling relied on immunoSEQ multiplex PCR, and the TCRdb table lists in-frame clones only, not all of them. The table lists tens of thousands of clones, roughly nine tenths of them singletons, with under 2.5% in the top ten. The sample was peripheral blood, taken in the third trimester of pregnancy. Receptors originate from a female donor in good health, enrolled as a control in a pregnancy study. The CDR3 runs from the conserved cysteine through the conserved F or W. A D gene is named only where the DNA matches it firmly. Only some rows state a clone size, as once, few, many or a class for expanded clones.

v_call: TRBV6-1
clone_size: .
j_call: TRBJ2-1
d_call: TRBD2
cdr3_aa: CASSSAGADKNEQFF
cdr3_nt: TGTGCCAGCAGTTCAGCGGGAGCCGATAAGAATGAGCAGTTCTTC

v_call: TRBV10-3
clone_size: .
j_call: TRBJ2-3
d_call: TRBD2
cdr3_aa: CATKGLAGALRDTQYF
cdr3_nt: TGTGCCACGAAGGGACTAGCGGGGGCCCTCAGGGATACGCAGTATTTT

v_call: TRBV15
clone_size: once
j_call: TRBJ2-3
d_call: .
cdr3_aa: CATSAGDQEYF
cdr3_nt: TGTGCCACCTCAGCAGGGGACCAGGAGTATTTT

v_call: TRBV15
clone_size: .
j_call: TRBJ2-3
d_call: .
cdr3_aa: CATSRDRRDTQYF
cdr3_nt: TGTGCCACCAGCAGAGATCGCCGGGATACGCAGTATTTT

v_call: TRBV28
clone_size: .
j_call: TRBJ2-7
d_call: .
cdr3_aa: CASSSPFYEQYF
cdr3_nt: TGTGCCAGCAGTTCCCCCTTCTACGAGCAGTACTTC

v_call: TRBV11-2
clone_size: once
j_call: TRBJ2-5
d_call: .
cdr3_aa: CASTTDSQETQYF
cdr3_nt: TGTGCCAGCACCACAGACAGCCAAGAGACCCAGTACTTC

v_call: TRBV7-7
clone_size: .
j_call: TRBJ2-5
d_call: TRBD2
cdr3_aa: CASSPGGQGLKETQYF
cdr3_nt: TGTGCTAGCAGCCCGGGGGGGCAGGGACTAAAAGAGACCCAGTACTTC

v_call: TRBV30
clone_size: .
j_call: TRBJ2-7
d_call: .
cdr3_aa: CAWSEQQDYEQYF
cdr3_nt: TGTGCCTGGAGTGAACAACAGGACTACGAGCAGTACTTC

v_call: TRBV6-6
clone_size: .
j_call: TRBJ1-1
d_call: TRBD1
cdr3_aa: CASSSRQGGTEAFF
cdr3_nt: TGTGCCAGCAGTTCGAGACAGGGTGGCACTGAAGCTTTCTTT

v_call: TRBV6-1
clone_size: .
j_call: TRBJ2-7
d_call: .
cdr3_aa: CASSNGYEQYF
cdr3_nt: TGTGCCAGCAGCAACGGGTACGAGCAGTACTTC

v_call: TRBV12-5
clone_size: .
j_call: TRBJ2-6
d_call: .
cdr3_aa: CASGWALARRGANVLTF
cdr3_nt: TGTGCTAGTGGTTGGGCCCTCGCGAGACGGGGGGCCAACGTCCTGACTTTC

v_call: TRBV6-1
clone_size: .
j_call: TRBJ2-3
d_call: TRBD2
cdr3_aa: CASSELAGGPDTQYF
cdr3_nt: TGTGCCAGCAGTGAACTAGCGGGGGGGCCAGATACGCAGTATTTT

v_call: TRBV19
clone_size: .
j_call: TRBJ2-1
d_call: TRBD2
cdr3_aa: CASGLWGAGNTYNEQFF
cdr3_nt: TGTGCCAGTGGGCTTTGGGGAGCGGGGAACACGTACAATGAGCAGTTCTTC

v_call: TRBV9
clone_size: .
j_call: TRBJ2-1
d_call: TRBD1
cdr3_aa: CASSIGTVIEQFF
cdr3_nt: TGTGCCAGCAGCATCGGGACAGTGATAGAGCAGTTCTTC

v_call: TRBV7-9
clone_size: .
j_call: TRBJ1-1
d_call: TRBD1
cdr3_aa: CASSFGQGGNTEAFF
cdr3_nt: TGTGCCAGCAGCTTCGGACAGGGGGGGAACACTGAAGCTTTCTTT

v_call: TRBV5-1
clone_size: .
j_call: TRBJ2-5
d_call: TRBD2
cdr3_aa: CASSLVSSGGSETQYF
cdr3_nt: TGCGCCAGCAGCTTGGTCAGTAGCGGGGGGTCGGAGACCCAGTACTTC

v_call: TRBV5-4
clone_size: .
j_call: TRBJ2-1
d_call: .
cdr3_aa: CASSYPDKPYNEQFF
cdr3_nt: TGTGCCAGCAGCTACCCCGACAAGCCCTACAATGAGCAGTTCTTC

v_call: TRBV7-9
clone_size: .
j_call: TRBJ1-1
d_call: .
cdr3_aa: CASSLVGRFRTEAFF
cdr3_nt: TGTGCCAGCAGCTTAGTAGGCAGGTTCAGGACTGAAGCTTTCTTT

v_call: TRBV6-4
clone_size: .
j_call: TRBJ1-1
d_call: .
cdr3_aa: CASSKTGENTEAFF
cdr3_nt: TGTGCCAGCAGCAAGACAGGAGAGAACACTGAAGCTTTCTTT

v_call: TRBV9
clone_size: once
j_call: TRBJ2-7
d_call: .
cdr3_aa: CASSVGHNSYEQYF
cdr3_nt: TGTGCCAGCAGCGTAGGACATAACTCCTACGAGCAGTACTTC

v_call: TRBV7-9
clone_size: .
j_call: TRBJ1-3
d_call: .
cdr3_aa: CASSLDSGDRGNTIYF
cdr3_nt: TGTGCCAGCAGCTTAGATTCGGGGGACCGTGGAAACACCATATATTTT

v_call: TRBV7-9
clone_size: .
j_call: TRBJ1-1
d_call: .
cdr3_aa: CASGRTQGTEAFF
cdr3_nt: TGTGCCAGCGGACGGACCCAGGGCACTGAAGCTTTCTTT

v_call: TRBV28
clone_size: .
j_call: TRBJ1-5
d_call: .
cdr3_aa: CASSSWTVSNQPQHF
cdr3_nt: TGTGCCAGCAGTTCCTGGACAGTTAGCAATCAGCCCCAGCATTTT

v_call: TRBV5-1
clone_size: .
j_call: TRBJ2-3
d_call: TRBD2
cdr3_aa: CASSMGLAGVTDTQYF
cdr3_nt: TGCGCCAGCAGCATGGGACTAGCGGGAGTCACAGATACGCAGTATTTT

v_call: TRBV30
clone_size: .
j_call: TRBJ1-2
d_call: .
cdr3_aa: CAWTLLGGAHYGYTF
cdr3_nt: TGTGCCTGGACTCTACTCGGTGGTGCTCACTATGGCTACACCTTC

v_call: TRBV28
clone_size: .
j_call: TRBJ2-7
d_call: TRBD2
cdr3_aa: CASSPLTSGVSYEQYF
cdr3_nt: TGTGCCAGCAGTCCGTTAACTAGCGGGGTCTCCTACGAGCAGTACTTC

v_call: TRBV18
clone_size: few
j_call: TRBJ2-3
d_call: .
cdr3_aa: CASSPQERELFTDTQYF
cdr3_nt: TGTGCCAGCTCACCACAGGAACGGGAGTTGTTCACAGATACGCAGTATTTT

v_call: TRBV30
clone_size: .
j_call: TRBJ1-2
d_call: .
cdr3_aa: CAWSGGVLRGYTF
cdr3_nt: TGTGCCTGGAGTGGGGGGGTCCTTCGTGGCTACACCTTC

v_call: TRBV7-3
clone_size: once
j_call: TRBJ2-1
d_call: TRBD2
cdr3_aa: CASSLIGTSGNSVEQFF
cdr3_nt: TGTGCCAGCAGCTTAATAGGGACTAGCGGTAATAGTGTTGAGCAGTTCTTC

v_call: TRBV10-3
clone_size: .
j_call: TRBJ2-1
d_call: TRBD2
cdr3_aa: CAISEASGVYNEQFF
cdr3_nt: TGTGCCATCAGTGAGGCTAGCGGGGTTTACAATGAGCAGTTCTTC

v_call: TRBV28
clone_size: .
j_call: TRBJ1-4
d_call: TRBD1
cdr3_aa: CASKGTVNEKLFF
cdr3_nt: TGTGCCTCAAAAGGGACAGTAAATGAAAAACTGTTTTTT

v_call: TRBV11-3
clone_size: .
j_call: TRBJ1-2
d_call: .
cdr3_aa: CASSLEDRTIYGYTF
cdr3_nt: TGTGCCAGCAGCTTAGAAGACAGGACGATTTATGGCTACACCTTC

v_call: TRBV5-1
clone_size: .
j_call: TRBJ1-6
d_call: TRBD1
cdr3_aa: CASSMGQGGSPLHF
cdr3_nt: TGCGCCAGCAGCATGGGACAGGGAGGTTCACCCCTCCACTTT

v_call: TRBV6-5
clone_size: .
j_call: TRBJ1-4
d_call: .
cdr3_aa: CASRKGGEKLFF
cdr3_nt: TGTGCCAGCAGGAAGGGAGGGGAAAAACTGTTTTTT

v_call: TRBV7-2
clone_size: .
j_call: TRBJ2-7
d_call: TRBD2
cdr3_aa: CASSPTSDRSYEQYF
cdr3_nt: TGTGCCAGCAGCCCGACTAGCGATCGTTCCTACGAGCAGTACTTC

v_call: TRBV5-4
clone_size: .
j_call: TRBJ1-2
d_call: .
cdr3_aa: CASSLAPGTSDYGYTF
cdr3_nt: TGTGCCAGCAGCTTGGCCCCGGGGACTTCGGACTATGGCTACACCTTC

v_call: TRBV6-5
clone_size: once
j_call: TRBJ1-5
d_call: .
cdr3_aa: CASSLTGDQPQHF
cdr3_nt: TGTGCCAGCAGCCTCACAGGTGATCAGCCCCAGCATTTT

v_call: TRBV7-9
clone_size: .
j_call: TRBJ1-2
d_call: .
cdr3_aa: CASSSTSGYTF
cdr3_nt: TGTGCCAGCAGCTCGACAAGTGGCTACACCTTC

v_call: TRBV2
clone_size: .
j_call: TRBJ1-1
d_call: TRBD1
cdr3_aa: CARGQGGTEAFF
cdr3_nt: TGTGCCCGCGGACAGGGTGGCACTGAAGCTTTCTTT

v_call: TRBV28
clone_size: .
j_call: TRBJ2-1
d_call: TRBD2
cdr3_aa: CASSSTTSGGYNEQFF
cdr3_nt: TGTGCCAGCAGTTCCACGACTAGCGGGGGGTACAATGAGCAGTTCTTC

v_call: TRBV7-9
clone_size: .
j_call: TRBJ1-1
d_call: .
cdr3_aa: CASSLAGTEAFF
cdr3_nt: TGTGCCAGCAGCTTAGCGGGGACAGAAGCTTTCTTT

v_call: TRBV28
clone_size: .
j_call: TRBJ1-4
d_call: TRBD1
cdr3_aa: CASSFYNRGQEKLFF
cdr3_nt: TGTGCCAGCAGTTTCTACAACAGGGGGCAGGAAAAACTGTTTTTT

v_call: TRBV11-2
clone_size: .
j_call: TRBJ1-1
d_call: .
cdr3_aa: CASSLVGLHTEAFF
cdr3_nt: TGTGCCAGCAGCTTAGTGGGACTGCACACTGAAGCTTTCTTT

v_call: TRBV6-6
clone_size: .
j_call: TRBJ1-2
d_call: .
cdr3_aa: CASSSHIRGNYGYTF
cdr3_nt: TGTGCCAGCAGTTCCCACATCAGGGGTAACTATGGCTACACCTTC

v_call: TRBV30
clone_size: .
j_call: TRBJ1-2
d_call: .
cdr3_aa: CAWMGRRRGDGVGGYTF
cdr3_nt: TGTGCCTGGATGGGGAGGAGACGCGGGGATGGAGTGGGTGGCTACACCTTC

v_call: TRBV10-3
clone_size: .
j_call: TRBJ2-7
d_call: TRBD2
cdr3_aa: CAISEPGTSIDEQYF
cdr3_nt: TGTGCCATCAGTGAACCAGGGACTAGCATCGACGAGCAGTACTTC

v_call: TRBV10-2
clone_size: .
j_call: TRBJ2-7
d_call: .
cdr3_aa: CASSETTGFYEQYF
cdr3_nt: TGCGCCAGCAGTGAGACCACAGGGTTCTACGAGCAGTACTTC

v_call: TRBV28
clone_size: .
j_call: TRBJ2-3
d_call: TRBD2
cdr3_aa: CASSFSGRGTDTQYF
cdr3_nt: TGTGCCAGCAGTTTTAGCGGGAGGGGCACAGATACGCAGTATTTT

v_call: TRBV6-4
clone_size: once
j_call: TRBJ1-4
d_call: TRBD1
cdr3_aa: CASSPGQTNEKLFF
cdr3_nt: TGTGCCAGCAGCCCGGGACAGACTAATGAAAAACTGTTTTTT

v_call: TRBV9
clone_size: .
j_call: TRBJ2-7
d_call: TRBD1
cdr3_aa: CASSVLGQGGHEQYF
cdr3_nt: TGTGCCAGCAGCGTACTGGGACAGGGGGGACACGAGCAGTACTTC

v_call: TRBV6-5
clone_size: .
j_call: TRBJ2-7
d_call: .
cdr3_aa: CASSYSPERDEQYF
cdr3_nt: TGTGCCAGCAGTTACTCTCCCGAGCGGGACGAGCAGTACTTC

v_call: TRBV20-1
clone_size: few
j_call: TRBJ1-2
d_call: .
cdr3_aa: CSGDGYTF
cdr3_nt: TGCAGTGGAGATGGCTACACCTTC

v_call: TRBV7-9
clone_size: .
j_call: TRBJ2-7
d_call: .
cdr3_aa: CASSPRTGGGYEQYF
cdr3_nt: TGTGCCAGCAGCCCTAGGACAGGAGGGGGATACGAGCAGTACTTC

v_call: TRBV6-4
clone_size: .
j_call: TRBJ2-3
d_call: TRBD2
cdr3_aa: CASSAGTSGTDTQYF
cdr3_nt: TGTGCCAGCAGTGCTGGGACTAGCGGCACAGATACGCAGTATTTT

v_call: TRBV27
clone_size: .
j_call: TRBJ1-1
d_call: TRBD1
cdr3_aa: CASSLLATSGTVNTEAFF
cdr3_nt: TGTGCCAGCAGTTTATTAGCAACATCCGGGACAGTAAACACTGAAGCTTTCTTT

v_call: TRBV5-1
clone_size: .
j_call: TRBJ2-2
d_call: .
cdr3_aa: CASSFGSATRGELFF
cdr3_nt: TGCGCCAGCAGCTTCGGGTCGGCTACTCGGGGGGAGCTGTTTTTT

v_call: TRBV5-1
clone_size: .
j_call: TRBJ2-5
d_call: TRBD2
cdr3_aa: CASSFPSGGGETQYF
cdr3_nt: TGCGCCAGCAGCTTCCCTAGCGGGGGGGGAGAGACCCAGTACTTC